This is a list of T cell receptor beta chains from one sample in a study of CD8 T cells in Susac syndrome. MiXCR, applied by TCRdb to the immunoSEQ multiplex PCR reads, yields one record per CDR3 protein. The repertoire has 200,000 or so distinct CDR3 sequences, 90% to 95% of them found once; the top ten carry about 0.12%. Sequencing was done on a sample of CD8+ T cells from PBMCs. The receptors here all came from a human donor with multiple sclerosis. The CDR3 runs from the conserved cysteine through the conserved F or W. Fields, in order: J gene, D gene, V gene, clone size, CDR3 protein, CDR3 DNA. The D gene is left open where the match is weak. Expanded clones are given a class, and other clones once, few, many or no size at all.

j_call: TRBJ2-3
d_call: TRBD2
v_call: TRBV27
clone_size: NA
cdr3_aa: CASSSVVPAGGYTDTQYF
cdr3_nt: TGTGCCAGCAGTTCTGTAGTTCCGGCGGGGGGGTACACAGATACGCAGTATTTT

j_call: TRBJ1-2
d_call: NA
v_call: TRBV11-2
clone_size: NA
cdr3_aa: CASSLASDGYTF
cdr3_nt: TGTGCCAGCAGCTTAGCGTCGGATGGCTACACCTTC

j_call: TRBJ2-5
d_call: NA
v_call: TRBV6-2/TRBV6-3
clone_size: once
cdr3_aa: CASSYTRYQETQYF
cdr3_nt: TGTGCCAGCAGTTACACTAGGTACCAAGAGACCCAGTACTTC

j_call: TRBJ2-7
d_call: TRBD2
v_call: TRBV3-1
clone_size: NA
cdr3_aa: CASSQVGEGYEQYF
cdr3_nt: TGTGCCAGCAGCCAAGTGGGGGAGGGTTACGAGCAGTACTTC

j_call: TRBJ2-6
d_call: NA
v_call: TRBV6-4
clone_size: NA
cdr3_aa: CASSDTRSGANVLTF
cdr3_nt: TGTGCCAGCAGTGACACCCGCTCTGGGGCCAACGTCCTGACTTTC

j_call: TRBJ2-7
d_call: TRBD1
v_call: TRBV7-9
clone_size: NA
cdr3_aa: CASSLIGTGWGEQYF
cdr3_nt: TGTGCCAGCAGCTTAATTGGGACAGGATGGGGCGAGCAGTACTTC

j_call: TRBJ1-1
d_call: NA
v_call: TRBV7-9
clone_size: NA
cdr3_aa: CASSPRDGENTEAFF
cdr3_nt: TGTGCCAGCAGCCCCCGGGACGGCGAGAACACTGAAGCTTTCTTT

j_call: TRBJ1-2
d_call: NA
v_call: TRBV5-5
clone_size: NA
cdr3_aa: CASSHSGGYTF
cdr3_nt: TGTGCCAGCAGCCATTCGGGGGGCTACACCTTC

j_call: TRBJ2-7
d_call: NA
v_call: TRBV29-1
clone_size: NA
cdr3_aa: CSVGDGTYEQYF
cdr3_nt: TGCAGCGTGGGGGACGGAACCTACGAGCAGTACTTC

j_call: TRBJ2-6
d_call: NA
v_call: TRBV9
clone_size: NA
cdr3_aa: CASRGPLTGANVLTF
cdr3_nt: TGTGCCAGCAGGGGTCCTCTAACCGGGGCCAACGTCCTGACTTTC

j_call: TRBJ1-6
d_call: NA
v_call: TRBV6-5
clone_size: once
cdr3_aa: CASTGLMNSPLHF
cdr3_nt: TGTGCCAGCACAGGGCTCATGAATTCACCCCTCCACTTT

j_call: TRBJ2-3
d_call: NA
v_call: TRBV11-2
clone_size: NA
cdr3_aa: CASSLVGIPGPTPQGRTDTQYF
cdr3_nt: TGTGCCAGCAGCTTAGTGGGGATCCCGGGACCAACTCCTCAGGGGCGGACAGATACGCAGTATTTT

j_call: TRBJ2-5
d_call: NA
v_call: TRBV5-4
clone_size: NA
cdr3_aa: CASSSAWSSMETQYF
cdr3_nt: TGTGCCAGCAGCTCGGCTTGGAGTTCGATGGAGACCCAGTACTTC

j_call: TRBJ2-4
d_call: NA
v_call: TRBV6-5
clone_size: NA
cdr3_aa: CASSVGNIQYF
cdr3_nt: TGTGCCAGCAGTGTTGGGAACATTCAGTACTTC

j_call: TRBJ2-4
d_call: NA
v_call: TRBV12-3/TRBV12-4
clone_size: NA
cdr3_aa: CASSFQGAKNIQYF
cdr3_nt: TGTGCCAGCAGTTTCCAGGGAGCCAAAAACATTCAGTACTTC

j_call: TRBJ2-1
d_call: TRBD2
v_call: TRBV5-1
clone_size: once
cdr3_aa: CASRTSGGGTFDEQFF
cdr3_nt: TGCGCCAGCCGGACTAGCGGGGGGGGTACCTTCGATGAGCAGTTCTTC

j_call: TRBJ1-1
d_call: NA
v_call: TRBV13
clone_size: NA
cdr3_aa: CASSLGGTSVRAFF
cdr3_nt: TGTGCCAGCAGCTTAGGCGGGACAAGTGTTAGAGCTTTCTTT

j_call: TRBJ2-1
d_call: NA
v_call: TRBV12-3/TRBV12-4
clone_size: few
cdr3_aa: CASSLNNEQFF
cdr3_nt: TGTGCCAGCTCACTTAACAATGAGCAGTTCTTC

j_call: TRBJ1-2
d_call: NA
v_call: TRBV5-6
clone_size: NA
cdr3_aa: CASSFGALISGYTF
cdr3_nt: TGTGCCAGCAGCTTTGGGGCCCTAATCAGCGGCTACACCTTC

j_call: TRBJ2-4
d_call: NA
v_call: TRBV24-1
clone_size: NA
cdr3_aa: CATSDSLSKNIQYF
cdr3_nt: TGTGCCACCAGTGATAGTCTCAGCAAAAACATTCAGTACTTC

j_call: TRBJ2-7
d_call: NA
v_call: TRBV29-1
clone_size: once
cdr3_aa: CSATDSKAGEQYF
cdr3_nt: TGCAGCGCCACGGACAGTAAAGCGGGCGAGCAGTACTTC

j_call: TRBJ2-1
d_call: NA
v_call: TRBV2
clone_size: once
cdr3_aa: CASLLDWSRGGDEQFF
cdr3_nt: TGTGCCAGCCTCCTGGATTGGTCCAGGGGGGGCGATGAGCAGTTCTTC

j_call: TRBJ2-7
d_call: NA
v_call: TRBV19
clone_size: NA
cdr3_aa: CASNEGRHYEQYF
cdr3_nt: TGTGCCAGTAATGAGGGTCGGCACTACGAGCAGTACTTC

j_call: TRBJ2-2
d_call: TRBD1
v_call: TRBV4-2
clone_size: NA
cdr3_aa: CASSLRTGSTGELFF
cdr3_nt: TGTGCCAGCAGCCTTAGGACAGGGAGCACCGGGGAGCTGTTTTTT

j_call: TRBJ2-5
d_call: TRBD2
v_call: TRBV4-2
clone_size: NA
cdr3_aa: CASSPRVTSGQETQYF
cdr3_nt: TGTGCCAGCAGCCCGCGGGTTACTAGCGGACAAGAGACCCAGTACTTC

j_call: TRBJ2-6
d_call: NA
v_call: TRBV27
clone_size: NA
cdr3_aa: CASSLIAQLPSGANVLTF
cdr3_nt: TGTGCCAGCAGTTTAATCGCACAGCTCCCCTCTGGGGCCAACGTCCTGACTTTC

j_call: TRBJ1-1
d_call: NA
v_call: TRBV9
clone_size: NA
cdr3_aa: CASSVGGRGDTEAFF
cdr3_nt: TGTGCCAGCAGCGTAGGGGGGAGAGGAGACACTGAAGCTTTCTTT

j_call: TRBJ1-2
d_call: NA
v_call: TRBV13
clone_size: NA
cdr3_aa: CASSLNGQGEPINYGYTF
cdr3_nt: TGTGCCAGCAGCTTAAACGGTCAGGGCGAACCTATTAACTATGGCTACACCTTC

j_call: TRBJ2-7
d_call: TRBD1
v_call: TRBV11-3
clone_size: NA
cdr3_aa: CASSYSVTGVYEQYF
cdr3_nt: TGTGCCAGCAGCTACTCTGTAACAGGGGTGTACGAGCAGTACTTC

j_call: TRBJ2-1
d_call: NA
v_call: TRBV28
clone_size: NA
cdr3_aa: CASSKWGIGGEQFF
cdr3_nt: TGTGCCAGCAGCAAGTGGGGGATTGGAGGTGAGCAGTTCTTC

j_call: TRBJ2-7
d_call: NA
v_call: TRBV20-1
clone_size: NA
cdr3_aa: CSARYGDTSYEQYF
cdr3_nt: TGCAGTGCTAGATATGGGGATACCTCCTACGAGCAGTACTTC

j_call: TRBJ2-7
d_call: NA
v_call: TRBV20-1
clone_size: NA
cdr3_aa: CSARVGPIYEQYF
cdr3_nt: TGCAGTGCTAGAGTAGGGCCGATATACGAGCAGTACTTC

j_call: TRBJ1-4
d_call: TRBD1
v_call: TRBV12-3/TRBV12-4
clone_size: NA
cdr3_aa: CASSSGGGEKLFF
cdr3_nt: TGTGCCAGCAGTTCAGGGGGTGGGGAAAAACTGTTTTTT

j_call: TRBJ2-2
d_call: NA
v_call: TRBV7-9
clone_size: NA
cdr3_aa: CASSLGLKQNTGELFF
cdr3_nt: TGTGCCAGCAGCTTAGGGTTGAAGCAGAACACCGGGGAGCTGTTTTTT

j_call: TRBJ2-7
d_call: NA
v_call: TRBV27
clone_size: NA
cdr3_aa: CASSMTEQLYEQYF
cdr3_nt: TGTGCCAGCAGTATGACAGAGCAGCTCTACGAGCAGTACTTC

j_call: TRBJ1-5
d_call: TRBD1
v_call: TRBV12-3/TRBV12-4
clone_size: NA
cdr3_aa: CASTAWDRNQPQHF
cdr3_nt: TGTGCCAGCACCGCCTGGGACAGGAATCAGCCCCAGCATTTT

j_call: TRBJ2-3
d_call: NA
v_call: TRBV2
clone_size: NA
cdr3_aa: CASSEWDLWFADTQYF
cdr3_nt: TGTGCCAGCAGTGAGTGGGACTTGTGGTTTGCGGATACGCAGTATTTT

j_call: TRBJ2-2
d_call: TRBD2
v_call: TRBV6-5
clone_size: few
cdr3_aa: CASSYGGGAGGELFF
cdr3_nt: TGTGCCAGCAGTTACGGCGGGGGGGCTGGCGGGGAGCTGTTTTTT

j_call: TRBJ2-7
d_call: TRBD2
v_call: TRBV20-1
clone_size: NA
cdr3_aa: CSATPVGGSYEQYF
cdr3_nt: TGCAGTGCTACCCCGGTGGGCGGGAGTTACGAGCAGTACTTC

j_call: TRBJ2-7
d_call: NA
v_call: TRBV20-1
clone_size: NA
cdr3_aa: CSARDEVGYYEQYF
cdr3_nt: TGCAGTGCTAGAGATGAGGTCGGATACTACGAGCAGTACTTC

j_call: TRBJ2-5
d_call: TRBD2
v_call: TRBV7-9
clone_size: NA
cdr3_aa: CASRTLAGGETQYF
cdr3_nt: TGTGCCAGCAGAACCCTCGCGGGAGGGGAGACCCAGTACTTC

j_call: TRBJ1-6
d_call: NA
v_call: TRBV12-3/TRBV12-4
clone_size: NA
cdr3_aa: CASSFGGILSPLHF
cdr3_nt: TGTGCCAGCAGTTTTGGAGGAATTCTCTCACCCCTCCACTTT

j_call: TRBJ2-1
d_call: TRBD2
v_call: TRBV7-9
clone_size: once
cdr3_aa: CASRSGGREHNEQFF
cdr3_nt: TGTGCCAGCAGATCTGGCGGGAGGGAACACAATGAGCAGTTCTTC

j_call: TRBJ2-7
d_call: NA
v_call: TRBV5-6
clone_size: NA
cdr3_aa: CASSQFRNEQYF
cdr3_nt: TGTGCCAGCAGCCAATTCCGGAACGAGCAGTACTTC

j_call: TRBJ1-1
d_call: NA
v_call: TRBV30
clone_size: NA
cdr3_aa: CAWSQGWNTEAFF
cdr3_nt: TGTGCCTGGAGCCAGGGATGGAACACTGAAGCTTTCTTT

j_call: TRBJ2-3
d_call: NA
v_call: TRBV12-5
clone_size: NA
cdr3_aa: CASGLPPEWGGTDTQYF
cdr3_nt: TGTGCTAGTGGTTTGCCGCCAGAGTGGGGAGGCACAGATACGCAGTATTTT

j_call: TRBJ2-2
d_call: NA
v_call: TRBV12-3/TRBV12-4
clone_size: NA
cdr3_aa: CASSFGGAAGELFF
cdr3_nt: TGTGCCAGCAGTTTCGGGGGAGCCGCCGGGGAGCTGTTTTTT

j_call: TRBJ2-7
d_call: TRBD1
v_call: TRBV7-2
clone_size: NA
cdr3_aa: CASSPRERQGAYEQYF
cdr3_nt: TGTGCCAGCAGCCCTCGGGAGAGACAGGGGGCGTACGAGCAGTACTTC

j_call: TRBJ1-1
d_call: TRBD1
v_call: TRBV5-6
clone_size: once
cdr3_aa: CAISGTGYAAEGQPNTEAFF
cdr3_nt: TGCGCCATCAGCGGCACCGGGTATGCGGCCGAGGGACAGCCGAACACTGAAGCTTTCTTT

j_call: TRBJ2-7
d_call: NA
v_call: TRBV20-1
clone_size: NA
cdr3_aa: CSALRGYEQYF
cdr3_nt: TGCAGTGCCCTCAGGGGCTACGAGCAGTACTTC

j_call: TRBJ2-7
d_call: NA
v_call: TRBV29-1
clone_size: NA
cdr3_aa: CSVEGSFGGEQYF
cdr3_nt: TGCAGCGTTGAGGGATCCTTCGGGGGAGAGCAGTACTTC

j_call: TRBJ2-1
d_call: NA
v_call: TRBV13
clone_size: NA
cdr3_aa: CASSSGRWKEQFF
cdr3_nt: TGTGCCAGCAGCTCAGGGCGGTGGAAAGAGCAGTTCTTC

j_call: TRBJ2-3
d_call: NA
v_call: TRBV11-2
clone_size: once
cdr3_aa: CASSSTRTQYF
cdr3_nt: TGTGCCAGCAGCTCCACTCGTACGCAGTATTTT

j_call: TRBJ2-2
d_call: NA
v_call: TRBV4-2
clone_size: NA
cdr3_aa: CASSQAQGTGELFF
cdr3_nt: TGTGCCAGCAGCCAGGCACAGGGCACCGGGGAGCTGTTTTTT